This T cell receptor (beta chain) stems from a study of blood T cell repertoires in COVID-19. Original handling: From reference gene primer amplification, estimates of nucleated cell counts were derived. Sequenced by immunoSEQ multiplex PCR; TCRdb stores in-frame clones only, minus some. That table gives V, J and clone size, and the DNA gave D and trimming. The table includes 110,000 to 150,000 clones, 65% to 85% detected once. This clone has only a few counts. The CDR3 is 14 residues long. V was pared by 3 bases and J by 6 bases, with 7 bases of the junction left unmatched. Germline V gene sequence: CDR1 LGHNA, CDR2 YSLEER.

V and J are TRBV4-3 and TRBJ2-7, with 8 positions matching TRBD1. The clonotype was recovered from a woman between 50 and 59 years old with acute or convalescent COVID-19. The sample consisted of peripheral blood. CDR3 bases: TGCGCCAGCAGCCACGGACAGGGTGTTGGCGAGCAGTACTTC. Its translation: CASSHGQGVGEQYF.